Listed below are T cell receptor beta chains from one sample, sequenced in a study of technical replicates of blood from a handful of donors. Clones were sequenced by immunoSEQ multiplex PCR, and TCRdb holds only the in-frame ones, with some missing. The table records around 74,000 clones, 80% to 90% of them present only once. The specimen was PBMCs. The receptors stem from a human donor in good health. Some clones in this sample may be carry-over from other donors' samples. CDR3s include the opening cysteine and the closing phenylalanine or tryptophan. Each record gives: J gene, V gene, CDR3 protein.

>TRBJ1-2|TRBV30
CASGGGNYGYTF
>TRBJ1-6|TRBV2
CASSVAGRSPLHF
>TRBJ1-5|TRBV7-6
CASRKRGFQPQHF
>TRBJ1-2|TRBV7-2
CASSGDSNYGYTF
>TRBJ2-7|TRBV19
CASTMDRGSEQYF
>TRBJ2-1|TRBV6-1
CASSSGTADQFF
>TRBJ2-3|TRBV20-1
CSVHEDTQYF
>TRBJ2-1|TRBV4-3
CASSQGGGLAGGQEQFF
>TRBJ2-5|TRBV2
CASSEVELREETQYF
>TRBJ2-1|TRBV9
CASSEYSGYNEQFF
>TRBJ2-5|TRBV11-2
CASSSYGPGAQYF
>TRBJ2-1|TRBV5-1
CASSEEYNEQFF
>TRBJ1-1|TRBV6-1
CASTEGQLMNTEAFF
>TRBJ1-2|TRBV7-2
CASSLGGRGGYTF
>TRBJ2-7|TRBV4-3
CASSHTGTGGYEQYF
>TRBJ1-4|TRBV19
CASSMRASEKLFF
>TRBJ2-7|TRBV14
CASSQDWTGGPTGEQYF
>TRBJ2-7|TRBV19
CASSLGAGVGYEQYF
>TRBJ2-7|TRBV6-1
CASSEVYSYEQYF
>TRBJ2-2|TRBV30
CAWSISQRDTGELFF
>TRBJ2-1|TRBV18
CASSPPRGSSYNEQFF
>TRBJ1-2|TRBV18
CASSRNRGQNNYGYTF
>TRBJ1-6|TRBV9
CASSAAQGVSPLHF
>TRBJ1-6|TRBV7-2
CASSRLGENSPLHF
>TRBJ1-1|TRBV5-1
CASSLERTGEAFF
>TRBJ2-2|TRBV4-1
CASSPYRGDAGELFF
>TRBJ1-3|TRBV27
CASSPLDRGNTIYF
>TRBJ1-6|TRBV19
CAGGQGSYNSPLHF
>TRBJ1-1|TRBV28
CASSLLGRGTEAFF